The rows below give T cell receptor beta chains drawn from one sample of a study of control samples from healthy donors and cancer patients. Sequencing was performed with immunoSEQ multiplex PCR; in TCRdb, only in-frame clones are kept and a portion is missing. The data show approximately 190,000 clones, approximately 91% seen once. The specimen was blood. Receptors originate from a man aged 25 to 45 in good health. CDR3s include the opening cysteine and the closing phenylalanine or tryptophan. D genes are given only for firm matches. Rows give clone size only sometimes, using once, few, many, or a class for an expanded clone.

clone_size j_call v_call d_call cdr3_nt cdr3_aa
- TRBJ2-2 TRBV2 - TGTGCCAGCAGTGGATCGACTTTGAACACCGGGGAGCTGTTTTTT CASSGSTLNTGELFF
- TRBJ2-3 TRBV7-9 - TGTGCCAGCAGCTTAGAAGGGCGGTACACAGATACGCAGTATTTT CASSLEGRYTDTQYF
- TRBJ2-7 TRBV19 - TGTGCCAGTAGTATAGGGGCAGGCCTCCTTGACGAGCAGTACTTC CASSIGAGLLDEQYF
few TRBJ2-7 TRBV9 - TGTGCCAGCATCAGGGGCAGAATCTCCTACGAGCAGTACTTC CASIRGRISYEQYF
- TRBJ2-1 TRBV7-8 - TGTGCCAGCAGCTTAGTAGGGAAACAGTCCTACAATGAGCAGTTCTTC CASSLVGKQSYNEQFF
- TRBJ1-2 TRBV11-2 TRBD1 TGTGCCAGCAGCTTCCTCCAGGGACAGGGGGGAGCTGGCTACACCTTC CASSFLQGQGGAGYTF
- TRBJ2-4 TRBV7-9 - TGTGCCAGCAGCTTCACACAGGGCGGGTTGGCCAAAAACATTCAGTACTTC CASSFTQGGLAKNIQYF
- TRBJ2-7 TRBV11-3 - TGTGCCAGCAGCAATGGACAAGCCTACGAGCAGTACTTC CASSNGQAYEQYF
once TRBJ2-5 TRBV24-1 - TGTGCCACCAGTGACCCCTTGAGACAGCAAGAGACCCAGTACTTC CATSDPLRQQETQYF
- TRBJ2-2 TRBV7-9 TRBD1 TGTGCCAGCAGCCTCACAGGGGGCAGGGCCGGGGAGCTGTTTTTT CASSLTGGRAGELFF
- TRBJ1-1 TRBV6-5 - TGTGCCAGCAGTTACAAGTTGTACACTGAAGCTTTCTTT CASSYKLYTEAFF
- TRBJ2-7 TRBV2 TRBD1 TGTGCCGCTCAAGAGGGGGCGCAGGGGAAGGGCGAGCAGTACTTC CAAQEGAQGKGEQYF
- TRBJ2-5 TRBV2 - TGTGCCAGCAGTGTACTAGGGAAAGAGACCCAGTACTTC CASSVLGKETQYF
- TRBJ1-5 TRBV19 - TGTGCCAGTAGTAGGCAGGGAGGCCAGCCCCAGCATTTT CASSRQGGQPQHF
- TRBJ1-2 TRBV7-9 - TGTGCCAGCAGCTTAGGGACAGACTATGGCTACACCTTC CASSLGTDYGYTF
- TRBJ2-1 TRBV5-1 - TGCGCCAGCAGCCCTACACTAGCCTCTGGCTCCTACAATGAGCAGTTCTTC CASSPTLASGSYNEQFF
- TRBJ1-5 TRBV11-2 - TGTGCCAGCAGCCCGAATAGCAATCAGCCCCAGCATTTT CASSPNSNQPQHF
- TRBJ1-6 TRBV10-1 - TGCGCCAGCAGTGATCAACCGGGCGGTGGCTCACCCCTCCACTTT CASSDQPGGGSPLHF
- TRBJ1-5 TRBV6-5 TRBD1 TGTGCCAGCCGACAGGGAGGGATCGGCAATCAGCCCCAGCATTTT CASRQGGIGNQPQHF
- TRBJ2-7 TRBV7-9 - TGTGCCAGCAGCCCCAGGGGATCCTACGAGCAGTACTTC CASSPRGSYEQYF
- TRBJ1-3 TRBV6-1 - TGTGCCAGCAGTGAAGCGAATGAAAGCTCTGGAAACACCATATATTTT CASSEANESSGNTIYF
- TRBJ2-7 TRBV30 - TGTGCCTGGAGCCTTCGTATTGGCAGGGAAGAAGGATACGAGCAGTACTTC CAWSLRIGREEGYEQYF
- TRBJ1-1 TRBV30 - TGTGCCTGGAGTCCGGGAAGCGCCGCTGAAGCTTTCTTT CAWSPGSAAEAFF
- TRBJ2-1 TRBV21-1 - TGTGCCAGCATAGAGCGGGGGGGCAGCTCCTACAATGAGCAGTTCTTC CASIERGGSSYNEQFF
- TRBJ2-7 TRBV18 - TGTGCCAGCTCACCTGACTCCTCCTACGAGCAGTACTTC CASSPDSSYEQYF
- TRBJ2-7 TRBV21-1 - TGTGCCAGCAGCCCCCGTTACGAGCAGTACTTC CASSPRYEQYF